This T cell receptor beta chain derives from a study of identical twins. The germline CDR1 and CDR2 sequences are SEHNR and FQNEAQ (reference sequence). CDR3 size: 15 residues. V gave up 1 base and J gave up 2 bases, with 11 bases separating them. This clonotype was seen a handful of times. cDNA molecules carried unique molecular identifiers, and template switching added a universal primer site. TCRdb reprocessed the 5' RACE reads with MiXCR, giving one entry per CDR3 protein. This sample has 1.5 million to 2 million distinct CDR3 sequences, with 32% found just once. The chain is built from TRBV7-9 and TRBJ2-5, with D perhaps TRBD1 (6 bases). The sample taken for sequencing was cord blood. The origin of this receptor is a newborn girl in good health. The CDR3 bases are TGTGCCAGCAGCTTAGGGGACAAAGTTCAAGAGACCCAGTACTTC. Translating gives CASSLGDKVQETQYF.